This TCR beta chain comes out of a study of PD-L1 blockade in urothelial cancer. This CDR3 spans 11 amino acids. V shed 4 bases and J shed 6 bases, with 8 bases lying between them. Germline values: CDR1 DFQATT, CDR2 SNEGSKA (reference sequence). TCRdb's copy holds only in-frame clones and misses some; the assay was immunoSEQ multiplex PCR. Of 35,000 to 50,000 clones in the sample, 88% were seen once. The source material was PBMCs, sampled around atezolizumab (anti-PD-L1) treatment. The TCR was taken from a woman aged 60-75 years with urothelial cancer. The chain carries TRBV20-1 and TRBJ2-3; D uncertain. The CDR3 DNA follows: TGCAGTGCTAACATTGATGATACGCAGTATTTT. Its protein product is CSANIDDTQYF.